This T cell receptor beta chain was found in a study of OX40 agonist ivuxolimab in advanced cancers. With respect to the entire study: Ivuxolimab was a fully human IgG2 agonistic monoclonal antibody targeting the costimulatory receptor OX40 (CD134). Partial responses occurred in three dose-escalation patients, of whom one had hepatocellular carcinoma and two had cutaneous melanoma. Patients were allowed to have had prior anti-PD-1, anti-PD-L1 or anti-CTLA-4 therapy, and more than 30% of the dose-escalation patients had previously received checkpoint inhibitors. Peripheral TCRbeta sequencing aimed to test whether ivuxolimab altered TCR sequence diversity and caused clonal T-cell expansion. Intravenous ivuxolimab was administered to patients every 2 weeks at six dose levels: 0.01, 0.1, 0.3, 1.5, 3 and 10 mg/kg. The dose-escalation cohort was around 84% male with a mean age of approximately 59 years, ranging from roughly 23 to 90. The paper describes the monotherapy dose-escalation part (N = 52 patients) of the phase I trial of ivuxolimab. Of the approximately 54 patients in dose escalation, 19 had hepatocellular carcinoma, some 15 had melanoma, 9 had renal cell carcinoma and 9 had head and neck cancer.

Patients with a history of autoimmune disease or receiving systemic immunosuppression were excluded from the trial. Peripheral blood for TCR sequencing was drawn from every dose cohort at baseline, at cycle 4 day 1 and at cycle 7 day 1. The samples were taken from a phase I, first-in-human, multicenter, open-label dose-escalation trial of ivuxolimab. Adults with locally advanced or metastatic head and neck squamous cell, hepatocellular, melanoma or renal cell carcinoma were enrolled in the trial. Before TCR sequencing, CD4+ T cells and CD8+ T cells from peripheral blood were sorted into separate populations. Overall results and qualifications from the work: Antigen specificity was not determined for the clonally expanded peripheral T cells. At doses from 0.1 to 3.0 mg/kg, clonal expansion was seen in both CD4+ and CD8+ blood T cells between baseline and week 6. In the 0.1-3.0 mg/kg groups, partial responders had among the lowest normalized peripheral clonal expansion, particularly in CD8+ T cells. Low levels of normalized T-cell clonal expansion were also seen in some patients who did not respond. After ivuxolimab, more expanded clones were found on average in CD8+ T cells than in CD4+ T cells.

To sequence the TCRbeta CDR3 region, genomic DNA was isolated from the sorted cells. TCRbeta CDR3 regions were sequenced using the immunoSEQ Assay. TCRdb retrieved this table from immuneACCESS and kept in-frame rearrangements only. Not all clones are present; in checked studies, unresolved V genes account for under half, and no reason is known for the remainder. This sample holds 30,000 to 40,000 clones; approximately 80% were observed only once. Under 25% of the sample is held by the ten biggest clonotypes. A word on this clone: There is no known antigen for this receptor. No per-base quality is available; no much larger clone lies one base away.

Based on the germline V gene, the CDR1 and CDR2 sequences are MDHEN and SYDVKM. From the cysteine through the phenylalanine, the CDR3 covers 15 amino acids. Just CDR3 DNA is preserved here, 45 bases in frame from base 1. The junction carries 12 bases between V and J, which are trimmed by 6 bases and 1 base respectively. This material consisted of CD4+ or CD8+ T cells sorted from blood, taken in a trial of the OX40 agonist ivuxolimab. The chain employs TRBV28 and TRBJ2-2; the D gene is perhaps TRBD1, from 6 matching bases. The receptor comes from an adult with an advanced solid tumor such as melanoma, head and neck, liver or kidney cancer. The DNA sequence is TGTGCCAGCAGCCCCCCCAGGGGGAACACCGGGGAGCTGTTTTTT. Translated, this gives CASSPPRGNTGELFF.